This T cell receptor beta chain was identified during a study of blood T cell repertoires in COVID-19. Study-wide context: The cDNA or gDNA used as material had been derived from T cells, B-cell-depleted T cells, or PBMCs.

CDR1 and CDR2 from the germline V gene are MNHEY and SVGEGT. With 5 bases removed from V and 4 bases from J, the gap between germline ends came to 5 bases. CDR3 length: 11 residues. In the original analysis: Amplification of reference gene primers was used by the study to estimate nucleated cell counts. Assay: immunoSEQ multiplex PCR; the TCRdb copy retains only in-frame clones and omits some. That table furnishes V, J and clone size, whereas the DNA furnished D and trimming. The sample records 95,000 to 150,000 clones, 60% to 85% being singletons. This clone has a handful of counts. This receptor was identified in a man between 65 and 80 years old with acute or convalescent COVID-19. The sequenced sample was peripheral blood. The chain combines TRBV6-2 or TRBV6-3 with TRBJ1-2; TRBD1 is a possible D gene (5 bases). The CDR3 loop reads CASSDSYGYTF. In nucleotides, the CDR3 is TGTGCCAGCAGTGACAGCTATGGCTACACCTTC.